The clone carrying this TCR beta chain has only a few counts. As handled by the study authors: Reference gene primer amplification gave estimated nucleated cell counts. Profiled with immunoSEQ multiplex PCR; TCRdb holds only in-frame clones, not every one. That table furnishes V, J and clone size, whereas the DNA furnished D and trimming. The data hold about 150,000 clones, with 87% observed a single time. Germline lookup yields CDR1 SEHNR and CDR2 FQNEAQ (reference sequence). The junction had 5 bases not matched to a gene; V was cut back by 1 base and J by 2 bases. The CDR3 runs 17 residues. Living in under 30 US areas, the participants were between roughly 18 and 90 years of age. This entry is derived from a study of blood T cell repertoires in COVID-19. Overall study context: Nucleic acid was either cDNA or gDNA, and it came from T cells, B-cell-depleted T cells, or PBMCs.

The sequenced sample was PBMCs or T cells enriched from blood (not recorded which). The rearrangement joins TRBV7-9 to TRBJ2-3; 11 bases line up with TRBD2. The source of this sequence is a woman aged 40 to 50 who had been exposed to COVID-19. CDR3 sequence reads: CASSLEASGRLTDTQYF. Here the CDR3 DNA reads TGTGCCAGCAGCTTAGAAGCTAGCGGGAGGCTCACAGATACGCAGTATTTT.